A selection of T cell receptor beta chains follows, all from one sample in a study of blood T cell repertoires in COVID-19. TCRdb's table, derived via immunoSEQ multiplex PCR, lists solely in-frame clones and lacks some. Of 360,000 or so clones listed, around 90% are singletons. Source material: peripheral blood. Receptors originate from a woman in her sixties with COVID-19, enrolled during active disease. CDR3s include the opening cysteine and the closing phenylalanine or tryptophan. D genes are given only for firm matches. Rows give clone size only sometimes, using once, few, many, or a class for an expanded clone.

j_gene	abundance	d_gene	v_gene	CDR3aa	CDR3nt
TRBJ1-4	-	TRBD1	TRBV2	CASGGQQATNEKLFF	TGTGCCAGCGGGGGACAGCAAGCAACTAATGAAAAACTGTTTTTT
TRBJ2-2	-	TRBD2	TRBV7-2	CASSLYRGAGGNTGELFF	TGTGCCAGCAGCCTCTACCGGGGAGCGGGGGGGAACACCGGGGAGCTGTTTTTT
TRBJ1-5	-	-	TRBV21-1	CASSNHPSEGAGGNQPQHF	TGTGCCAGCAGCAATCATCCGTCGGAGGGGGCAGGTGGCAATCAGCCCCAGCATTTT
TRBJ1-3	-	TRBD1	TRBV5-6	CASSLQGARNTIYF	TGTGCCAGCAGTTTACAGGGGGCGAGAAACACCATATATTTT
TRBJ1-2	-	-	TRBV19	CASSQLDRLYGYTF	TGTGCCAGTAGTCAGCTGGACAGACTGTATGGCTACACCTTC
TRBJ1-2	few	-	TRBV5-4	CASSLDPTGLAYGYTF	TGTGCCAGCAGCTTGGATCCGACAGGTCTCGCCTATGGCTACACCTTC
TRBJ2-3	once	-	TRBV4-2	CASSQDRNSDTQYF	TGTGCCAGCAGCCAAGATCGAAACTCAGATACGCAGTATTTT
TRBJ1-1	-	TRBD1	TRBV18	CASSPPGRGTSMNTEAFF	TGTGCCAGCTCACCACCCGGCAGGGGGACCTCAATGAACACTGAAGCTTTCTTT
TRBJ2-1	-	TRBD2	TRBV9	CASTPTSAPDEQFF	TGTGCCAGCACCCCGACTAGCGCACCCGATGAGCAGTTCTTC
TRBJ2-7	-	-	TRBV5-6	CASSLGGQTYEQYF	TGTGCCAGCAGCTTGGGAGGACAGACCTACGAGCAGTACTTC
TRBJ1-2	-	TRBD1	TRBV7-8	CASSLVNRGPGGVYGYTF	TGTGCCAGCAGCTTAGTTAACAGGGGGCCCGGTGGGGTTTACGGCTACACCTTC
TRBJ2-5	-	-	TRBV18	CASSPPTRGEKETQYF	TGTGCCAGCTCACCACCGACCAGGGGAGAGAAAGAGACCCAGTACTTC
TRBJ1-1	-	-	TRBV14	CASSQVEVPNTEAFF	TGTGCCAGCAGCCAAGTTGAGGTACCGAACACTGAAGCTTTCTTT
TRBJ1-4	-	TRBD1	TRBV6-2/TRBV6-3	CASSSGTGTTNEKLFF	TGTGCCAGCAGTTCCGGGACAGGGACAACTAATGAAAAACTGTTTTTT
TRBJ1-2	-	-	TRBV3-1/TRBV3-2	CASSQIGGGVYGYTF	TGTGCCAGCAGCCAGATTGGGGGAGGGGTCTATGGCTACACCTTC
TRBJ1-1	-	-	TRBV6-1	CASSEDARVGTEAFF	TGTGCCAGCAGTGAAGATGCCCGGGTCGGCACTGAAGCTTTCTTT
TRBJ1-5	-	-	TRBV10-3	CATAGGGPQHF	TGTGCCACCGCTGGCGGTGGGCCCCAGCATTTT
TRBJ1-2	-	-	TRBV5-1	CASSLVGISNYGYTF	TGCGCCAGCAGCTTGGTCGGGATCTCTAACTATGGCTACACCTTC
TRBJ2-5	-	TRBD1	TRBV5-4	CASSKGQGAKETQYF	TGTGCCAGCAGCAAAGGACAGGGGGCCAAAGAGACCCAGTACTTC
TRBJ1-2	once	TRBD1	TRBV2	CASSGGQGEYGGYTF	TGTGCCAGCAGTGGTGGACAGGGGGAGTATGGTGGCTACACCTTC
TRBJ1-1	-	TRBD1	TRBV5-1	CASSLGGQMNTEAFF	TGCGCCAGCAGCTTGGGGGGACAGATGAACACTGAAGCTTTCTTT
TRBJ1-5	-	-	TRBV25-1	CASSEYRAGQPQHF	TGTGCCAGCAGTGAGTACAGGGCTGGTCAGCCCCAGCATTTT
TRBJ1-1	-	-	TRBV7-8	CASSLRQLNTEAFF	TGTGCCAGCAGCTTACGACAGCTGAACACTGAAGCTTTCTTT
TRBJ1-5	-	TRBD1	TRBV7-2	CASSFSLITGQGVDQPQHF	TGTGCCAGCAGCTTTAGTCTCATCACCGGACAGGGGGTCGATCAGCCCCAGCATTTT
TRBJ2-7	-	-	TRBV12-3/TRBV12-4	CASSTGGYEQYF	TGTGCCAGCAGCACCGGGGGCTACGAGCAGTACTTC
TRBJ2-1	-	TRBD2	TRBV4-1	CASSPIMTSGDNEQFF	TGCGCCAGCAGCCCCATTATGACTAGCGGAGACAATGAGCAGTTCTTC
TRBJ1-6	-	TRBD1	TRBV19	CASNGDRVDSPLHF	TGTGCCAGTAACGGGGACAGGGTAGATTCACCCCTCCACTTT
TRBJ1-1	-	-	TRBV5-4	CASSERDISMNTEAFF	TGTGCCAGCAGCGAAAGGGACATCTCCATGAACACTGAAGCTTTCTTT
TRBJ1-1	-	-	TRBV3-1/TRBV3-2	CASSARQNTEAFF	TGTGCCAGCAGTGCCCGACAAAACACTGAAGCTTTCTTT
TRBJ1-5	-	TRBD1	TRBV6-1	CASSLQGAQPQHF	TGTGCCAGCAGCCTACAGGGGGCTCAGCCCCAGCATTTT
TRBJ1-1	-	TRBD1	TRBV28	CASSFLGQGSTEAFF	TGTGCCAGCAGTTTCTTGGGACAGGGAAGCACTGAAGCTTTCTTT
TRBJ2-1	-	TRBD2	TRBV13	CASSWGPTSGASYNEQFF	TGTGCCAGCAGCTGGGGCCCAACTAGCGGGGCTTCCTACAATGAGCAGTTCTTC
TRBJ1-5	-	TRBD1	TRBV6-5	CASSYSQGMNQPQHF	TGTGCCAGCAGTTACTCACAGGGGATGAATCAGCCCCAGCATTTT
TRBJ2-4	-	TRBD1	TRBV19	CASSITGVGKNIQYF	TGTGCCAGTAGTATAACAGGGGTCGGCAAAAACATTCAGTACTTC
TRBJ1-2	-	-	TRBV4-1	CASSQDSVDRDYGYTF	TGCGCCAGCAGCCAAGACTCGGTCGACAGAGACTATGGCTACACCTTC
TRBJ1-2	few	TRBD1	TRBV2	CASSEGTGDRGYTF	TGTGCCAGCAGTGAAGGGACAGGGGATCGGGGCTACACCTTC
TRBJ1-2	-	TRBD1	TRBV19	CASRKPGQGGSGYGYTF	TGTGCCAGTAGGAAACCGGGACAGGGGGGTTCGGGCTATGGCTACACCTTC
TRBJ2-5	-	-	TRBV24-1	CATSDGGRGSETQYF	TGTGCCACCAGTGACGGCGGGCGGGGAAGTGAGACCCAGTACTTC
TRBJ2-1	-	-	TRBV1	CTSSRGVINEQFF	TGCACCAGCAGCCGCGGGGTGATTAATGAGCAGTTCTTC